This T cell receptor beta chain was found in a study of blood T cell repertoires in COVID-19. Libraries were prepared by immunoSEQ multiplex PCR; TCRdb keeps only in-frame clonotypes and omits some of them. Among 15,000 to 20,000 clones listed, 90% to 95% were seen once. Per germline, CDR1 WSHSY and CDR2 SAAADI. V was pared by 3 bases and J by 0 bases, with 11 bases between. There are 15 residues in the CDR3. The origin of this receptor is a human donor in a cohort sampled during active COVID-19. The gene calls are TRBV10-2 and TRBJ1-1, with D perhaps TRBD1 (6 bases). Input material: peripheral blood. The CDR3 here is CASSEPGDLNTEAFF. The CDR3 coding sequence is TGCGCCAGCAGTGAACCAGGGGACCTGAACACTGAAGCTTTCTTT.